What follows are 17 T cell receptor beta chains derived from one specimen sequenced in a study of cytomegalovirus exposure and HLA in healthy donors. Primers included in the PCR were 60 Vbeta and 13 Jbeta primers. Using immunoSEQ multiplex PCR, the repertoire was profiled, and TCRdb retains in-frame clones only, with some absent. The sample contains about 160,000 clones, 81% of which appear only once. The sequencing sample was made of PBMCs. The receptors stem from a woman aged 45-65 years in good health and CMV-seronegative.

The V call is TRBV7-8, the J call TRBJ2-1, with 9 bases identical to TRBD2. V shed 6 bases and J 5 bases; nucleotides not matched to a gene: 11. The CDR3 contains 16 residues. The germline gives CDR1 SGHVS, CDR2 FQNEAQ. The CDR3 DNA follows: TGTGCCAGCAGACCACCTACTAGCGGGTTCCACAATGAGCAGTTCTTC. Protein: CASRPPTSGFHNEQFF. Full variable domain (missing parts from reference TRBV7-8 and TRBJ2-1): GAGVSQSPRYKVAKRGQDVALRCDPISGHVSLFWYQQALGQGPEFLTYFQNEAQLDKSGLPSDRFFAERPEGSVSTLKIQRTQQEDSAVYLCASRPPTSGFHNEQFFGPGTRLTVL.

The chain joins TRBV6-5 to TRBJ1-5; 8 nucleotides agree with TRBD1. J gave up 5 bases and V 4 bases, and 7 bases lay outside the gene matches. Germline V gene sequence: CDR1 MNHEY, CDR2 SVGAGI. CDR3 length: 15 amino acids. The CDR3 reads CASSSVETGDQPQHF. CDR3 sequence (DNA): TGTGCCAGCAGTTCCGTAGAGACAGGGGATCAGCCCCAGCATTTT.

This sequence joins TRBV6-5 and TRBJ1-6; D unresolved. This CDR3 spans 13 amino acids. V lost 2 bases and J lost 8, with 7 bases in between. The germline gives CDR1 MNHEY, CDR2 SVGAGI. The CDR3 sequence: CASSYDGDSPLHF. CDR3 in DNA: TGTGCCAGCAGTTACGACGGGGATTCACCCCTCCACTTT.

The rearrangement joins TRBV5-6 to TRBJ2-1; TRBD2 aligns across 8 bases. V lost 3 bases to trimming and J lost 6 bases; unmatched junction nucleotides: 11. Germline CDR1 SGHDT, CDR2 YYEEEE. The CDR3 contains 16 residues. This CDR3 reads CASSWGSGGFGNEQFF. DNA for the CDR3: TGTGCCAGCAGCTGGGGGTCGGGAGGGTTTGGCAATGAGCAGTTCTTC. The variable domain in full, with the rest retrieved from reference TRBV5-6 and TRBJ2-1, is DAGVTQSPTHLIKTRGQQVTLRCSPKSGHDTVSWYQQALGQGPQFIFQYYEEEERQRGNFPDRFSGHQFPNYSSELNVNALLLGDSALYLCASSWGSGGFGNEQFFGPGTRLTVL.

The chain links TRBV5-1 to TRBJ2-1, with D perhaps matching TRBD1 (6 bases). CDR3 size: 15 residues. V lost 0 bases and J lost 4, with 11 bases in between. Germline V gene sequence: CDR1 SGHRS, CDR2 YFSETQ. CDR3 DNA sequence: TGCGCCAGCAGCTTGGTACAGGGAAATTACAATGAGCAGTTCTTC. It codes for CASSLVQGNYNEQFF.

The V call is TRBV5-8, the J call TRBJ2-4; possibly TRBD2 for D (6 bases). CDR1 and CDR2 from the germline V gene are SGHTS and YDEGEE. With 3 bases removed from V and 0 bases from J, the gap between germline ends came to 10 bases. CDR3 length: 15 amino acids. The CDR3 coding sequence is TGTGCCAGCAGCTCCATGGGGGGAGCCAAAAACATTCAGTACTTC. Protein sequence: CASSSMGGAKNIQYF. Using reference TRBV5-8 and TRBJ2-4 for the parts outside the CDR3, the full variable domain is EAGVTQSPTHLIKTRGQQATLRCSPISGHTSVYWYQQALGLGLQFLLWYDEGEERNRGNFPPRFSGRQFPNYSSELNVNALELEDSALYLCASSSMGGAKNIQYFGAGTRLSVL.

In this sample, this clone turned up once. The rearrangement joins TRBV4-2 to TRBJ2-5; D is possibly TRBD2 (5 bases). The DNA end is a closer match to TRBJ2-7, so the J assignment may be wrong. This CDR3 is 14 amino acids long. Per the germline V gene, CDR1 is LGHNA and CDR2 is YNFKEQ. The CDR3 DNA reads TGTGCCAGCAGCCAAGAGCGGGCAGGCTACGAGCAGTACTTC. Its translation: CASSQERAGYEQYF.

J is TRBJ2-7 and V is TRBV27; 7 bases are shared with TRBD1. Germline CDR1 MNHEY, CDR2 SMNVEV (reference sequence). There are 15 residues in the CDR3. V shed 2 bases, J shed 0 bases, and the junction held 4 bases outside the gene matches. The CDR3 nucleotides are TGTGCCAGCAGTTTAGTGGCAGGGGGCTCCTACGAGCAGTACTTC. Translation: CASSLVAGGSYEQYF.

This clone occurred a few times. This chain connects TRBV5-5 to TRBJ2-5; TRBD2 agrees at 12 bases. The CDR3 length is 15 residues. Germline lookup yields CDR1 SGHKS and CDR2 YYEKEE (reference sequence). The junction had 3 bases not matched to a gene; V was cut back by 0 bases and J by 6 bases. CDR3 protein: CASSLASGGAKTQYF. In nucleotides, the CDR3 is TGTGCCAGCAGCTTGGCTAGCGGGGGGGCGAAGACCCAGTACTTC. The whole variable domain, filled in from reference TRBV5-5 and TRBJ2-5, reads DAGVTQSPTHLIKTRGQQVTLRCSPISGHKSVSWYQQVLGQGPQFIFQYYEKEERGRGNFPDRFSARQFPNYSSELNVNALLLGDSALYLCASSLASGGAKTQYFGPGTRLLVL.

The chain joins TRBV7-2 to TRBJ2-7, with D possibly being TRBD1 (6 bases). The V end lost 1 base, the J end lost 7 bases, and 14 bases lay between the germline ends. Germline-derived CDR1 and CDR2 are SGHTA and FQGNSA. The CDR3 is made up of 14 amino acids. The CDR3 nucleotides are TGTGCCAGCAGCTTAGGGGTGAGAGGGGGAGAGCAGTACTTC. It specifies CASSLGVRGGEQYF.

J is TRBJ2-1 and V is TRBV2, with 9 bases aligning to TRBD2. CDR3 length: 15 amino acids. V shed 6 bases, J shed 3 bases, and the junction held 6 bases outside the gene matches. Germline values: CDR1 SNHLY, CDR2 FYNNEI. CDR3 in amino acids: CASSPGLAIYNEQFF. The CDR3 coding sequence is TGTGCCAGCAGCCCCGGACTAGCGATCTACAATGAGCAGTTCTTC.

The CDR3 spells CASSLGGARTYNEQFF. DNA for the CDR3: TGTGCCAGCAGTCTCGGGGGGGCAAGAACCTACAATGAGCAGTTCTTC. The V gene is TRBV28, the J gene TRBJ2-1, with TRBD2 matching over 8 bases. The CDR3 is 16 residues long. Germline V lookup: CDR1 MDHEN, CDR2 SYDVKM. V lost 5 bases, J lost 2 bases, and 8 bases stayed unmatched.

The chain carries TRBV6-4 and TRBJ2-1; the match to TRBD1 covers 8 bases. CDR3 length: 15 amino acids. Germline V gives CDR1 MRHNA, CDR2 SNTAGT. Trimming at V came to 5 bases and at J to 2 bases, leaving 5 bases not matched to a gene. CDR3 in amino acids: CASSTSQGAYNEQFF. The CDR3 bases are TGTGCCAGCAGTACCTCACAGGGGGCCTACAATGAGCAGTTCTTC.

The chain employs TRBV10-3 and TRBJ1-5; D ambiguous. Deletions cut 3 bases from V and 0 bases from J, with 6 bases between. CDR1 and CDR2 (germline): ENHRY, SYGVKD. The CDR3 is 14 residues long. In DNA form, the CDR3 reads TGTGCCATCAGTGACGGGTATAGCAATCAGCCCCAGCATTTT. Its translation is CAISDGYSNQPQHF.

The chain uses TRBV6-1 and TRBJ1-5, with D unclear. Germline-derived CDR1 and CDR2 are MNHNS and SASEGT. Trimming removed 6 bases at V and 3 bases at J, with 6 bases between. The CDR3 length is 12 residues. CDR3 protein: CASRRYNQPQHF. The CDR3 coding sequence is TGTGCCAGCAGGCGGTACAATCAGCCCCAGCATTTT.

V and J are TRBV7-2 and TRBJ1-3; 9 nucleotides line up with TRBD1. With 6 bases clipped from V and 7 bases from J, the junction kept 10 bases outside the gene matches. Germline CDR1 reads SGHTA; CDR2 reads FQGNSA. CDR3 size: 15 residues. CDR3: CASRGQQGARNTIYF. In nucleotides, the CDR3 is TGTGCCAGCAGGGGACAACAGGGGGCCCGCAACACCATATATTTT.

The chain recombines TRBV27 with TRBJ2-3; possible D gene TRBD1, 6 bases. Germline lookup yields CDR1 MNHEY and CDR2 SMNVEV (reference sequence). Between the trimmed V and J ends, which lost 5 bases and 0 bases, there was a span of 12 bases. The CDR3 is made up of 15 amino acids. CDR3 in amino acids: CASSPLRGSTDTQYF. In DNA, the CDR3 is TGTGCCAGCAGTCCCCTCAGGGGTAGCACAGATACGCAGTATTTT.